The entry below gives a single T cell receptor (beta chain) sequence along with its context. The antigen is unknown. The J segment lost 3 bases and the V segment lost 6 bases, leaving 6 bases of the junction unmatched. CDR1 is LNHDA and CDR2 is SQIVND in the germline V gene (reference sequence). This CDR3 contains 15 residues. This specimen comes from a study of cytomegalovirus exposure and HLA in healthy donors. Study at large: Some 200 million T cells yielded 117 million unique TCR beta sequences, as an earlier analysis found. Whole-study findings and limits: Most TCR sequences were seen very rarely across donors, but some public TCRs occurred in many. An analysis that came later showed most CMV-associated TCR beta chains appearing HLA-restricted.

Amplification used 60 Vbeta primers and 13 Jbeta primers. Original processing methods: Per a later analysis, the number of unique TCR beta chains was roughly 83 million, of which roughly 9.9 million were shared. Data came from immunoSEQ multiplex PCR; TCRdb stores just in-frame clones and leaves some out. For V, J and clone size, that table is used; D and trimming come from the DNA. This table holds about 110,000 clones, more than 70% found once. Specimen: PBMCs. The sequence was collected from a man aged 18 to 29 in good health and CMV-seronegative. The gene calls are TRBV19 and TRBJ1-2; 11 nucleotides agree with TRBD1. The CDR3 region is CASSNRDRGYYGYTF. The DNA for the CDR3 is TGTGCCAGTAGCAACCGGGACAGGGGGTACTATGGCTACACCTTC.